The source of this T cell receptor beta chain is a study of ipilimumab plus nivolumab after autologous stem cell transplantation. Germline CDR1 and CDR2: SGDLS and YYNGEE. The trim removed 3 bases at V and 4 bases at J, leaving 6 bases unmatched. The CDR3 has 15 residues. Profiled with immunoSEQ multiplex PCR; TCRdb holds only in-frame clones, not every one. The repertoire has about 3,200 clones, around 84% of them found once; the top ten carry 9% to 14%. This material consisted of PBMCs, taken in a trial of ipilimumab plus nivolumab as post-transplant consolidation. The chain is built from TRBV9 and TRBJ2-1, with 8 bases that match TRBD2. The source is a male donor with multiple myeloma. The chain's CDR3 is CASSEVSGAYNEQFF. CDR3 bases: TGTGCCAGCAGCGAGGTTAGCGGGGCATACAATGAGCAGTTCTTC.